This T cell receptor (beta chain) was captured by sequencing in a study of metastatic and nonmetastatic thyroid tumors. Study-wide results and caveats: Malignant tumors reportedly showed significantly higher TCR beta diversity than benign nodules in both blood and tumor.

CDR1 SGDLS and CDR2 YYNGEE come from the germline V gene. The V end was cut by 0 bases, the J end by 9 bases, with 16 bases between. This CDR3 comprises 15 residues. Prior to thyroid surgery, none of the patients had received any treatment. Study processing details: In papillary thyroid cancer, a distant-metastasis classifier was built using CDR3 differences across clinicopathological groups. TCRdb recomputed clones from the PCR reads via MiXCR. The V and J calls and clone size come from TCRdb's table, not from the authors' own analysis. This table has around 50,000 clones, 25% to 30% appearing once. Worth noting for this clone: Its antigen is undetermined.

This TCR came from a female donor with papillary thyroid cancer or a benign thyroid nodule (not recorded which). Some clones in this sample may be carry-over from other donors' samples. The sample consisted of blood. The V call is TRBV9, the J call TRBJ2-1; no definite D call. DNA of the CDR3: TGTGCCAGCAGCGTAGACGTAGACCCCACCCCTGAGCAGTTCTTC. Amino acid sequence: CASSVDVDPTPEQFF.